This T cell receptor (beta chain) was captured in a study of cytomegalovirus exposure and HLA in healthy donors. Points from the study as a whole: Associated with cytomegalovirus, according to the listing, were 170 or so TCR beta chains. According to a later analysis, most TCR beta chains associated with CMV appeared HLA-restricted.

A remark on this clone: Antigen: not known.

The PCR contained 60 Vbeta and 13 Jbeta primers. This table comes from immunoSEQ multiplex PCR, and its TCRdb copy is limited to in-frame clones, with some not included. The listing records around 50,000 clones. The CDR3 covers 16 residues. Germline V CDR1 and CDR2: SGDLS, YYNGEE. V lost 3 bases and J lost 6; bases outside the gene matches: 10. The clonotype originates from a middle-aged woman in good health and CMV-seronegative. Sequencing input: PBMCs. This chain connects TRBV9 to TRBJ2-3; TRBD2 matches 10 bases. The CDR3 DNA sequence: TGTGCCAGCAGCGCCCGTAGCGGGGGGCACAAGGATACGCAGTATTTT. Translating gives CASSARSGGHKDTQYF.